This passage covers 23 T cell receptor beta chains from one sample sequenced in a study of cytomegalovirus exposure and HLA in healthy donors. Primers for the PCR totalled 60 Vbeta and 13 Jbeta. Using immunoSEQ multiplex PCR, the repertoire was profiled, and TCRdb retains in-frame clones only, with some absent. The sample yields fewer than 150,000 clones, about 69% seen once. The material sequenced was PBMCs. Every receptor here comes from a young man in good health and CMV-seronegative.

This sequence joins TRBV21-1 and TRBJ2-1; TRBD1 is the table's D call and was not checked against the DNA. TRBV21-1 is annotated as a pseudogene. The CDR3 covers 11 residues. The CDR3 sequence is CASSMDRGQFF. The DNA of the CDR3 is TGTGCCAGCAGCATGGACAGGGGGCAGTTCTTC.

This clone was counted only a few times. At one of its ends the junction is not consistent with the germline gene, which may arise from a read error. The rearrangement joins TRBV6-1 to TRBJ2-4; 8 nucleotides align to TRBD2. CDR3 length: 15 amino acids. Germline V lookup: CDR1 MNHNS, CDR2 SASEGT. CDR3 DNA sequence: TGTGCCAGCAGTGAACAAGCGGGAGCCCAAAACATTCAGTACTTC. The encoded protein is CASSEQAGAQNIQYF.

The J gene is TRBJ2-7, the V gene TRBV13, with 8 bases identical to TRBD1. CDR1 is PRHDT, CDR2 FYEKMQ, per germline (reference sequence). Unmatched junction bases numbered 3, after V lost 2 bases and J lost 3 bases. This CDR3 has 14 amino acids. CDR3 region: CASSLRDRIYEQYF. The CDR3 nucleotides are TGTGCCAGCAGCTTAAGGGACAGGATCTACGAGCAGTACTTC.

The gene calls are TRBV5-1 and TRBJ2-7, with a possible D match to TRBD1 (5 bases). The CDR3 contains 13 residues. From germline, CDR1 is SGHRS and CDR2 YFSETQ. Trimming took off 4 bases at V and 5 bases at J, with 13 bases between the two ends. The chain's CDR3 is CASSTGQPDEQYF. The CDR3 region has the DNA TGCGCCAGCAGCACAGGACAACCGGACGAGCAGTACTTC.

The V gene is TRBV28, the J gene TRBJ2-7; TRBD2 might be the D (5 bases). Germline V gives CDR1 MDHEN, CDR2 SYDVKM. This CDR3 has 13 amino acids. V was pared by 3 bases and J by 3 bases, with 9 bases between. The CDR3 DNA is TGTGCCAGCAGTTTGGCAGGAGGCTACGAGCAGTACTTC. Its protein is CASSLAGGYEQYF.

This clone has a handful of counts. This rearrangement joins TRBV29-1 to TRBJ1-2, with 8 bases aligning to TRBD1. The germline gives CDR1 SQVTM, CDR2 ANQGSEA. The CDR3 totals 14 residues. V gave up 3 bases and J gave up 3 bases; unmatched junction bases: 6. The CDR3 is CSVEQGASDYGYTF. CDR3 nucleotides: TGCAGCGTTGAGCAGGGGGCGAGTGACTATGGCTACACCTTC. Full variable domain (remainder filled in from reference TRBV29-1 and TRBJ1-2): SAVISQKPSRDICQRGTSLTIQCQVDSQVTMMFWYRQQPGQSLTLIATANQGSEATYESGFVIDKFPISRPNLTFSTLTVSNMSPEDSSIYLCSVEQGASDYGYTFGSGTRLTVV.

The V and J genes are TRBV4-3 and TRBJ2-1, with D tentatively TRBD2 (6 bases). The V and J ends lost 8 bases and 5 bases respectively, with 13 bases between them. This CDR3 is 13 amino acids long. Germline CDR1 LGHNA, CDR2 YSLEER. This CDR3 is CASGDLDNNEQFF. The DNA for the CDR3 is TGCGCCAGCGGGGACTTAGACAACAATGAGCAGTTCTTC.

The chain couples TRBV5-1 to TRBJ2-3, with 8 bases matching TRBD2. CDR1 is SGHRS, CDR2 YFSETQ, per germline. Germline trimming cut 4 bases from V and 3 bases from J; bases unmatched to any gene: 7. This CDR3 contains 15 residues. The CDR3 spells CASSISGMGTDTQYF. The CDR3 region has the DNA TGCGCCAGCAGCATTAGCGGGATGGGGACAGATACGCAGTATTTT.

This clone has only one observation. This rearrangement joins TRBV4-2 to TRBJ1-1; TRBD1 matches 7 bases. Germline-derived CDR1 and CDR2 are LGHNA and YNFKEQ. CDR3 size: 14 residues. Trimming removed 5 bases from V and 3 bases from J; junction bases left unmatched: 6. The CDR3 DNA is TGTGCCAGCAGCAAGACAGGGCTGGACACTGAAGCTTTCTTT. Translated: CASSKTGLDTEAFF.

This chain connects TRBV2 to TRBJ1-1; 9 nucleotides align to TRBD1. The CDR3 length is 17 residues. The germline gives CDR1 SNHLY, CDR2 FYNNEI. Trimming removed 7 bases from V and 1 base from J; junction bases left unmatched: 13. In DNA, the CDR3 is TGTGCCAGCATCGCGTTACCGGGACAGGGAGGGAACACTGAAGCTTTCTTT. It specifies CASIALPGQGGNTEAFF.

The chain links TRBV5-1 to TRBJ2-6; 12 positions agree with TRBD2. Trimming at V came to 4 bases and at J to 0 bases, leaving 11 bases not matched to a gene. The CDR3 extends over 20 amino acids. Germline CDR1 SGHRS, CDR2 YFSETQ. CDR3 in amino acids: CASSPSGLAGKFSGANVLTF. The CDR3 nucleotides read TGCGCCAGCAGCCCATCGGGACTAGCGGGCAAATTCTCTGGGGCCAACGTCCTGACTTTC.

The CDR3 DNA sequence: TGTGCCTGGAAGGCGGAGAGCACTGAAGCTTTCTTT. It yields the protein CAWKAESTEAFF. J is TRBJ1-1 and V is TRBV30, with D hard to call. With 4 bases removed from V and 4 bases from J, the gap between germline ends came to 10 bases. The CDR3 is made up of 12 amino acids. Per the germline V gene, CDR1 is GTSNPN and CDR2 is SVGIG (reference sequence).

This chain links TRBV28 with TRBJ1-1; 12 positions match TRBD1. This CDR3 is built from 18 residues. The germline V gene encodes CDR1 MDHEN and CDR2 SYDVKM. V was pared by 0 bases and J by 5 bases, with 10 bases of the junction left unmatched. The CDR3 nucleotides read TGTGCCAGCAGTTTATGGCCAGGGACAGGGGGCGATTCGACTGAAGCTTTCTTT. Translated, it gives CASSLWPGTGGDSTEAFF.

The chain couples TRBV11-2 to TRBJ1-2, with 9 bases aligning to TRBD1. The J segment lost 10 bases and the V segment lost 5 bases, leaving 11 bases of the junction unmatched. Germline CDR1 and CDR2: SGHAT and FQNNGV. CDR3 length: 14 residues. The CDR3 here is CASSGQTGGRNYTF. DNA of the CDR3: TGTGCCAGCAGCGGCCAGACAGGGGGGCGGAACTACACCTTC.

This chain joins TRBV11-2 and TRBJ2-5; 9 nucleotides line up with TRBD1. The CDR3 length is 14 residues. The V segment lost 3 bases and the J segment 11 bases; nucleotides outside the gene matches: 10. CDR1 is SGHAT, CDR2 FQNNGV, per germline. CDR3 sequence reads: CASSFTGGGLGQYF. The CDR3 DNA reads as TGTGCCAGCAGCTTTACAGGGGGCGGTTTGGGGCAGTACTTC.

V is TRBV7-9 and J is TRBJ2-1; D is uncertain. Germline CDR1 is SEHNR and CDR2 is FQNEAQ (reference sequence). Deletions cut 5 bases from V and 5 bases from J, with 13 bases between. The length of the CDR3 is 14 residues. This chain's CDR3 is CASSDGFRDNEQFF. The DNA for the CDR3 is TGTGCCAGCAGCGACGGGTTTCGGGACAATGAGCAGTTCTTC.

On this clone itself: Germline is not matched at one junction end, which may reflect a read error. J is TRBJ1-1 and V is TRBV7-9, with 7 bases that match TRBD1. Per the germline V gene, CDR1 is SEHNR and CDR2 is FQNEAQ (reference sequence). CDR3 length equals 16 residues. For the CDR3, the DNA is TGTTCCAGCAGCTCCAGGAATGACAGGGTCTACACTGAAGCTTTCTTT. This encodes CSSSSRNDRVYTEAFF.

This chain uses TRBV28 with TRBJ2-2, with TRBD2 identical over 8 bases. CDR1 MDHEN and CDR2 SYDVKM come from the germline V gene. CDR3 size: 15 residues. V dropped 7 bases and J dropped 3; count of bases not matched to a gene: 7. This CDR3 is CASTTREGYTGELFF. CDR3 nucleotides: TGTGCCAGCACCACACGGGAGGGGTACACCGGGGAGCTGTTTTTT.

The chain employs TRBV28 and TRBJ2-7, with TRBD1 matching over 7 bases. The CDR3 spans 12 residues. CDR1 and CDR2 from the germline V gene are MDHEN and SYDVKM. V lost 6 bases, J lost 6 bases, and 5 bases stayed unmatched. The CDR3 spells CASRQGKGEQYF. The CDR3 region has the DNA TGTGCCAGCAGACAGGGGAAGGGCGAGCAGTACTTC.

The chain has TRBV4-1 and TRBJ2-3; D is perhaps TRBD2 (5 bases). V was shortened by 1 base and J by 6 bases, with 14 bases between the two germline ends. The CDR3 contains 15 residues. Looked up from germline, CDR1 is MGHRA and CDR2 is YSYEKL. CDR3 in amino acids: CASSQAEWEWDTQYF. The CDR3 DNA follows: TGCGCCAGCAGCCAAGCGGAATGGGAGTGGGATACGCAGTATTTT.

The chain carries TRBV2 and TRBJ2-7; D remains ambiguous. The CDR3 consists of 15 residues. Germline loops: CDR1 SNHLY, CDR2 FYNNEI. Trimming took off 2 bases at V and 2 bases at J, with 13 bases between the two ends. The CDR3 spells CASSESILVAYEQYF. CDR3 sequence (DNA): TGTGCCAGCAGTGAATCGATATTAGTCGCCTACGAGCAGTACTTC.

There are a few counts of this clone. The V call is TRBV7-6, the J call TRBJ2-7, with D uncertain. The CDR3 sequence is 13 residues long. Deletions cut 4 bases from V and 4 bases from J, with 11 bases between. Germline V CDR1 and CDR2: SGHVS, FNYEAQ. CDR3 in DNA: TGTGCCAGCAGCTCAATTGCGGAGTACGAGCAGTACTTC. This gives the protein CASSSIAEYEQYF.

This clone was detected only once. This chain joins TRBV5-1 and TRBJ1-2; no reliable D call. The CDR3 spans 15 residues. Germline lookup yields CDR1 SGHRS and CDR2 YFSETQ. V lost 4 bases and J 0 bases, leaving 13 bases between the germline ends. CDR3: CASSRDRGANYGYTF. The CDR3 nucleotides read TGCGCCAGCAGCCGAGACCGGGGAGCTAACTATGGCTACACCTTC.